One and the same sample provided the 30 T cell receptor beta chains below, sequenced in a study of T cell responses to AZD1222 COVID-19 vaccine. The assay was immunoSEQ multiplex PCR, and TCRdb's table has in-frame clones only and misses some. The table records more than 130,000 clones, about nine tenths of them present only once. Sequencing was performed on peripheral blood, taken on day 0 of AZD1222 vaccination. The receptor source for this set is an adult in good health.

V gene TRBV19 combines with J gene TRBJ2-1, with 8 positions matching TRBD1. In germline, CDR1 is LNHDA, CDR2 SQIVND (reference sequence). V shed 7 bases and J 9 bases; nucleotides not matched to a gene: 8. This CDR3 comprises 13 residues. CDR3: CASKLPGGVEQFF. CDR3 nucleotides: TGTGCCAGTAAACTCCCAGGGGGCGTTGAGCAGTTCTTC.

CDR3 bases: TGTGCCAGCAGGGGGACAGGAGGTTCAGAGACCCAGTACTTC. As protein: CASRGTGGSETQYF. This sequence joins TRBV6-5 and TRBJ2-5; 8 bases fit TRBD1. This CDR3 spans 14 amino acids. Germline V CDR1 and CDR2: MNHEY, SVGAGI. The ends lost 6 bases at V and 4 bases at J; junction bases unmatched: 7.

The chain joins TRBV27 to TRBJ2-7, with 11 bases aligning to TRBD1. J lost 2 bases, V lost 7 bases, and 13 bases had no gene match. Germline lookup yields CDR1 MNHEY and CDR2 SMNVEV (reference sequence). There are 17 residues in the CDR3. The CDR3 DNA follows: TGTGCCAGCATCCCCGGGCCGAAGGACAGGGGGCCCTACGAGCAGTACTTC. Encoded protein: CASIPGPKDRGPYEQYF.

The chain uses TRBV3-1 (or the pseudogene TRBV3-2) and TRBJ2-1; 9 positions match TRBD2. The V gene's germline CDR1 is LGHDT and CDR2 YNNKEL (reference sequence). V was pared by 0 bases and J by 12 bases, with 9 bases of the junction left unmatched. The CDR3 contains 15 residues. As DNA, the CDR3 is TGTGCCAGCAGCCAAGATTTAGAAAGCGGGGGGAGGCAGTTCTTC. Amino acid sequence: CASSQDLESGGRQFF.

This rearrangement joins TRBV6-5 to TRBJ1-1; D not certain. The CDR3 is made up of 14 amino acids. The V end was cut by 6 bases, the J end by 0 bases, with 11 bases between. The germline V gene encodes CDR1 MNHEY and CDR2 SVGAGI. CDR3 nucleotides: TGTGCCAGCAGATCCCTCGGGGTGAACACTGAAGCTTTCTTT. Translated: CASRSLGVNTEAFF.

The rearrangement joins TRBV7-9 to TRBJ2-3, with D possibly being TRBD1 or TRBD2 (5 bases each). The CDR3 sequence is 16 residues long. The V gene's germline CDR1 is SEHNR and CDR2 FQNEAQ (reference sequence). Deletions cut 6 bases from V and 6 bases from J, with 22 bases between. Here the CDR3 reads CASSSRDGAGRDTQYF. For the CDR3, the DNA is TGTGCCAGCAGTTCACGGGACGGGGCTGGTCGGGATACGCAGTATTTT.

CDR3 DNA: TGCGCCAGCAGCCAAGAAGGTCCGTGGCTAGCGGGAGGAGGGGAGCAGTACTTC. It translates to CASSQEGPWLAGGGEQYF. The rearrangement uses TRBV4-3 and TRBJ2-7, with 11 bases aligning to TRBD2. After removal of 0 bases from V and 7 bases from J, the junction contained 14 bases not matched to a gene. Per the germline V gene, CDR1 is LGHNA and CDR2 is YSLEER. The CDR3 runs 18 residues.

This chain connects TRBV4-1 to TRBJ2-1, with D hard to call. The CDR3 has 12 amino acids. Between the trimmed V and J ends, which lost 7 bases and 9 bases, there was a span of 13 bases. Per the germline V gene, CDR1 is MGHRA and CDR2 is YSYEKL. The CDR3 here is CASTLDGAEQFF. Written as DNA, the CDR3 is TGCGCCAGCACCTTGGACGGCGCTGAGCAGTTCTTC.

The CDR3 bases are TGTGCCAGCAGTTTCAGAAACCCAGGACAGGGTTCTAACTATGGCTACACCTTC. Protein product: CASSFRNPGQGSNYGYTF. V and J are TRBV27 and TRBJ1-2, with 8 bases fitting TRBD1. The CDR3 consists of 18 residues. Germline V gene sequence: CDR1 MNHEY, CDR2 SMNVEV (reference sequence). After removal of 3 bases from V and 0 bases from J, the junction contained 12 bases not matched to a gene.

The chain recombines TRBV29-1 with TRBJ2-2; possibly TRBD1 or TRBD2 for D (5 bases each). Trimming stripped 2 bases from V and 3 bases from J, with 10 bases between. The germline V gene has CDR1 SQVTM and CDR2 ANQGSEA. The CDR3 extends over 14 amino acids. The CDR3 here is CSVEWGRHTGELFF. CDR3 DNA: TGCAGCGTTGAATGGGGACGGCACACCGGGGAGCTGTTTTTT.

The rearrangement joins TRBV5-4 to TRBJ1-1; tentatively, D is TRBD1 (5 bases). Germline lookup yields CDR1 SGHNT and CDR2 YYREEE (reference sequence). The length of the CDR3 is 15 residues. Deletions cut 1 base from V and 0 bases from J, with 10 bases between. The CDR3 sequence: CASSLPGRMNTEAFF. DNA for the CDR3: TGTGCCAGCAGCTTGCCGGGGCGGATGAACACTGAAGCTTTCTTT. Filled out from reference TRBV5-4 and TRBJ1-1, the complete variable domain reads ETGVTQSPTHLIKTRGQQVTLRCSSQSGHNTVSWYQQALGQGPQFIFQYYREEENGRGNFPPRFSGLQFPNYSSELNVNALELDDSALYLCASSLPGRMNTEAFFGQGTRLTVV.

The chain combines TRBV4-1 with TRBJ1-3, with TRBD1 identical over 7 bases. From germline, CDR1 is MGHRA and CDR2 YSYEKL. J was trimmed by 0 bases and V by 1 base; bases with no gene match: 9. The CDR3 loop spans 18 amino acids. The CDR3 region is CASSQGVQGLHSGNTIYF. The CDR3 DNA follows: TGCGCCAGCAGCCAAGGAGTACAGGGGCTCCACTCTGGAAACACCATATATTTT.

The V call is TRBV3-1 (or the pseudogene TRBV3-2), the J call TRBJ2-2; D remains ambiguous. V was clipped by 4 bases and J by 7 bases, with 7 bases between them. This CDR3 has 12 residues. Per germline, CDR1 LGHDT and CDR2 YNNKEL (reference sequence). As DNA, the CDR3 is TGTGCCAGCAGCCTATATGGCGGGGAGCTGTTTTTT. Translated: CASSLYGGELFF.

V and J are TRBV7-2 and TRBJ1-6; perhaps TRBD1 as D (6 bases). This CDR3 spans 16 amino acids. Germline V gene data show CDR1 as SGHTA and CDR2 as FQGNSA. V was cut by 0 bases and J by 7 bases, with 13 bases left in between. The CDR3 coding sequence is TGTGCCAGCAGCTTAGCGGGGTCACAGGGAAATTCACCCCTCCACTTT. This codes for CASSLAGSQGNSPLHF.

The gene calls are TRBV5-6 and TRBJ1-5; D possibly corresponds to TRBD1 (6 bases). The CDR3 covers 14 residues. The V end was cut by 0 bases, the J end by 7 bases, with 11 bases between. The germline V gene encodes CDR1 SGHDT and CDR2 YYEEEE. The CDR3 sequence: CASSLGRGRQPQHF. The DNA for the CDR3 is TGTGCCAGCAGCTTGGGCAGGGGAAGGCAGCCCCAGCATTTT.

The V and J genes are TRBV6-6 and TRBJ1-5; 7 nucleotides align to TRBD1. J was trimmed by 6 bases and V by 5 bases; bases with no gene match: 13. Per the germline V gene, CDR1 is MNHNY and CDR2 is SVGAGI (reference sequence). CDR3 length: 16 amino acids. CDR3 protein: CASSHPTGSTIQPQHF. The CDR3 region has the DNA TGTGCCAGCAGTCACCCGACAGGGTCAACTATTCAGCCCCAGCATTTT.

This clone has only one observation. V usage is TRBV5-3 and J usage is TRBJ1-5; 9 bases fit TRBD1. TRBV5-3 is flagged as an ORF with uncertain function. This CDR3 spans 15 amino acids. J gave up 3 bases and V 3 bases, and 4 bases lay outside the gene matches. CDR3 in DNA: TGTGCCAGAAGCTCCCGGGACAGGGTCAATCAGCCCCAGCATTTT. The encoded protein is CARSSRDRVNQPQHF.

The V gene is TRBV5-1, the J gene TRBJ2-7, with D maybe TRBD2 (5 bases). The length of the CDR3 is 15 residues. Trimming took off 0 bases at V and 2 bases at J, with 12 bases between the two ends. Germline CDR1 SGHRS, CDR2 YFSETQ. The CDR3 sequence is CASSLVAGATYEQYF. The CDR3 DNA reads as TGCGCCAGCAGCTTGGTGGCGGGTGCCACCTACGAGCAGTACTTC.

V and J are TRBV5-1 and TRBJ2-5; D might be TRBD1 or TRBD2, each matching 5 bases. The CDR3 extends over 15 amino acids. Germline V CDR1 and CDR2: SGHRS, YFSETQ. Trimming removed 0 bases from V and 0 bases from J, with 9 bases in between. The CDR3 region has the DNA TGCGCCAGCAGCTTGGGGGGGACGGACCAAGAGACCCAGTACTTC. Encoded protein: CASSLGGTDQETQYF.

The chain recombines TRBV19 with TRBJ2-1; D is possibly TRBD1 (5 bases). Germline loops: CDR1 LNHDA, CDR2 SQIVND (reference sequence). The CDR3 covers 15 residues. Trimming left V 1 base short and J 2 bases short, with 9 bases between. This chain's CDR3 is CASSIVGVPYNEQFF. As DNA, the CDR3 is TGTGCCAGTAGTATAGTAGGGGTTCCCTACAATGAGCAGTTCTTC.

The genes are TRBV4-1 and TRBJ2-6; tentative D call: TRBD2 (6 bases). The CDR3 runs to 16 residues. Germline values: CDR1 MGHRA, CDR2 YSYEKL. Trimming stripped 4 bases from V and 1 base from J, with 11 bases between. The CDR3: CASSPGGASGANVLTF. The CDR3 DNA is TGCGCCAGCAGCCCCGGCGGGGCTTCTGGGGCCAACGTCCTGACTTTC.

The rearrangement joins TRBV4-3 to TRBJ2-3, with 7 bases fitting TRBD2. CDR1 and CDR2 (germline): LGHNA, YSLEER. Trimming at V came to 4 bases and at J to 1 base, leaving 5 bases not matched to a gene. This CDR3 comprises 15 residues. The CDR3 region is CASSLISGRTDTQYF. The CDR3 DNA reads TGCGCCAGCAGCCTAATTAGCGGGCGCACAGATACGCAGTATTTT.

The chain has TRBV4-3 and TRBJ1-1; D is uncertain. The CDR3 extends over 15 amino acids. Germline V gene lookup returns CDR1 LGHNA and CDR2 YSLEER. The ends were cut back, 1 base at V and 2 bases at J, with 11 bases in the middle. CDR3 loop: CASSQGPYDNTEAFF. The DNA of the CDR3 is TGCGCCAGCAGCCAAGGTCCGTATGATAACACTGAAGCTTTCTTT.

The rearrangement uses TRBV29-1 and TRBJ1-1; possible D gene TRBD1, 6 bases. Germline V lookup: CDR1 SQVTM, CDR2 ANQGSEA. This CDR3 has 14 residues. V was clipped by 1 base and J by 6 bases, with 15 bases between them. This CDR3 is CSVEAIPGGAEAFF. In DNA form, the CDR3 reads TGCAGCGTTGAAGCAATCCCTGGGGGCGCTGAAGCTTTCTTT. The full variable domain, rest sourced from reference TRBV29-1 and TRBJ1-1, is SAVISQKPSRDICQRGTSLTIQCQVDSQVTMMFWYRQQPGQSLTLIATANQGSEATYESGFVIDKFPISRPNLTFSTLTVSNMSPEDSSIYLCSVEAIPGGAEAFFGQGTRLTVV.

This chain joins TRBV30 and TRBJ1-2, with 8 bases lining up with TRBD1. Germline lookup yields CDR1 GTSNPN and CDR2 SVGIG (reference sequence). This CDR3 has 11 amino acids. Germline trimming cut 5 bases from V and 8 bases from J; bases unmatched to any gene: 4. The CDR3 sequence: CAWGTGEGYTF. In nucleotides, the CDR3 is TGTGCCTGGGGGACAGGTGAAGGCTACACCTTC.

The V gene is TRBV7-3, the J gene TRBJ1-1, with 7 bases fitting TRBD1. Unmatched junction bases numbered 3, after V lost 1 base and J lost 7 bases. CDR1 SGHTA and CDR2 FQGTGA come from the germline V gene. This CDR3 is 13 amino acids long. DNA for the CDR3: TGTGCCAGCAGCTTAAGGGGACAGCTTGAAGCTTTCTTT. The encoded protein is CASSLRGQLEAFF.

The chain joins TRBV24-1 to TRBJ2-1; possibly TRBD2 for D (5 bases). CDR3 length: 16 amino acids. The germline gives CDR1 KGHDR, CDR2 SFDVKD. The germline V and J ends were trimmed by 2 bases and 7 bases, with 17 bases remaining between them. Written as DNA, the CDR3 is TGTGCCACCAGTGATTCGGGCGGAGGTCCCCTTAATGAGCAGTTCTTC. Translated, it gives CATSDSGGGPLNEQFF.

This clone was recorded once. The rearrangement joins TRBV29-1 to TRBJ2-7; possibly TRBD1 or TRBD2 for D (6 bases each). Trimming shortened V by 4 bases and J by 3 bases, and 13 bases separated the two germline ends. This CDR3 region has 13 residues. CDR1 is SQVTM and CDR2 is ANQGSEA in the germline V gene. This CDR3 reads CSVARGLLYEQYF. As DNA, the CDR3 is TGCAGCGTTGCCCGGGGGCTCCTCTACGAGCAGTACTTC.

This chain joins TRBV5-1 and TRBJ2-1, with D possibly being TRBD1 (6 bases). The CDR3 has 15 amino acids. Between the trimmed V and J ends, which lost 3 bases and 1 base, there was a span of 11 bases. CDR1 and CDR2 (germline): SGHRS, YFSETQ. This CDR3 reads CASSSQGSSYNEQFF. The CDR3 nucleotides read TGCGCCAGCAGCTCCCAGGGGAGTTCCTACAATGAGCAGTTCTTC.

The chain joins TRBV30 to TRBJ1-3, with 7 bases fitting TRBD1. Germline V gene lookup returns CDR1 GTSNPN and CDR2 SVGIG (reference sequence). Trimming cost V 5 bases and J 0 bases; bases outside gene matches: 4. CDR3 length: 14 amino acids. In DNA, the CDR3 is TGTGCCTGGTCCCAGGGGGACTCTGGAAACACCATATATTTT. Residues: CAWSQGDSGNTIYF.